The clone carrying this T cell receptor beta chain has just a few counts. The data were obtained in a study of T cell repertoires in cytomegalovirus infection. One entry per CDR3 protein results from TCRdb running MiXCR on the reads. This sample has 630,000 or so distinct CDR3 sequences, with 24% found just once. Germline loops: CDR1 SQVTM, CDR2 ANQGSEA. V lost 3 bases, J lost 1 base, and 9 bases lay in between. The CDR3 contains 14 residues. The rearrangement joins TRBV29-1 to TRBJ2-2; possibly TRBD1 for D (5 bases). This TCR was recovered from a human donor in good health (CMV status not recorded). Some clones in this sample may be carry-over from other donors' samples. The source material was CD8+ T cells from PBMCs. In DNA form, the CDR3 reads TGCAGCGTTGATGGGGCAGGGAACACCGGGGAGCTGTTTTTT. Translation: CSVDGAGNTGELFF.